These 28 T cell receptor beta chains were all obtained from the same sample, sequenced in a study of T cell responses to AZD1222 COVID-19 vaccine. Generated by immunoSEQ multiplex PCR, the TCRdb table keeps only in-frame clones and is missing some. The sample includes 130,000 or so clones, around 84% seen only once; the top ten take 10% to 15%. The sample consisted of peripheral blood, taken on day 0 of AZD1222 vaccination. These receptor sequences come from an adult in good health.

The chain links TRBV5-5 to TRBJ2-1, with D perhaps assigned TRBD1 or TRBD2 (5 bases each). This CDR3 comprises 16 residues. Germline loops: CDR1 SGHKS, CDR2 YYEKEE (reference sequence). V lost 0 bases to trimming and J lost 0 bases, with 10 bases between them. The DNA of the CDR3 is TGTGCCAGCAGCTTGGACGGGGCAGTCTCCTACAATGAGCAGTTCTTC. Amino acids: CASSLDGAVSYNEQFF.

The chain has TRBV18 and TRBJ2-1, with 7 bases identical to TRBD1. CDR1 and CDR2 (germline): KGHSH, LQKENI. The CDR3 loop spans 16 amino acids. V was clipped by 0 bases and J by 3 bases; unmatched bases: 5. CDR3 amino acids: CASSPPNTGDYNEQFF. DNA for the CDR3: TGTGCCAGCTCACCACCAAACACAGGGGACTACAATGAGCAGTTCTTC.

The genes are TRBV4-2 and TRBJ2-5; 10 bases fit TRBD2. The V and J ends lost 1 base and 5 bases, in that order; junction bases with no gene match: 10. Germline V lookup: CDR1 LGHNA, CDR2 YNFKEQ. The CDR3 has 17 amino acids. The CDR3 DNA follows: TGTGCCAGCAGCCAAGCGGGGCTAGCGGGAGAGGATGAGACCCAGTACTTC. Protein: CASSQAGLAGEDETQYF.

The chain is built from TRBV18 and TRBJ1-2; 10 nucleotides line up with TRBD1. V was clipped by 5 bases and J by 8 bases; unmatched bases: 11. CDR1 and CDR2 from the germline V gene are KGHSH and LQKENI. This CDR3 region has 15 residues. Here the CDR3 DNA reads TGTGCCAGCTCAACCATGTCCGGGACAGGGGAAGGCTACACCTTC. Translation: CASSTMSGTGEGYTF.

The chain is built from TRBV4-2 and TRBJ2-7; perhaps TRBD2 as D (6 bases). The CDR3 runs to 16 residues. Germline V gene sequence: CDR1 LGHNA, CDR2 YNFKEQ. V lost 3 bases to trimming and J lost 0 bases, with 15 bases between them. In nucleotides, the CDR3 is TGTGCCAGCAGCCACGGCGGGGCTAGCGTCTCCTACGAGCAGTACTTC. Translation gives CASSHGGASVSYEQYF.

The gene calls are TRBV7-9 and TRBJ2-7, with D perhaps matching TRBD2 (5 bases). This CDR3 region has 13 residues. V was trimmed by 5 bases and J by 3 bases, leaving 11 bases between them. From germline, CDR1 is SEHNR and CDR2 FQNEAQ (reference sequence). CDR3 amino acids: CASSRAGVYEQYF. In DNA form, the CDR3 reads TGTGCCAGCAGCAGGGCGGGTGTCTACGAGCAGTACTTC.

Notes on this clone: The sample holds other DNA sequences that translate to the same CDR3. This CDR3 reads CASSSGLAGTDTQYF. The CDR3 DNA follows: TGCGCCAGCAGCTCAGGACTAGCGGGCACAGATACGCAGTATTTT. The chain recombines TRBV5-1 with TRBJ2-3; the match to TRBD2 covers 10 bases. With V trimmed by 3 bases and J by 1 base, 2 bases remained unmatched. Germline assignment: CDR1 SGHRS and CDR2 YFSETQ. The length of the CDR3 is 15 residues.

J is TRBJ1-1 and V is TRBV2; unclear D gene. The CDR3 totals 15 residues. The germline V gene has CDR1 SNHLY and CDR2 FYNNEI. The V end lost 1 base, the J end lost 5 bases, and 14 bases lay between the germline ends. The CDR3 region has the DNA TGTGCCAGCAGTGAAGTTGGAACAGTGGGGACTGAAGCTTTCTTT. It is translated as CASSEVGTVGTEAFF.

This sequence joins TRBV9 and TRBJ1-2; TRBD1 might be the D (5 bases). V gave up 3 bases and J gave up 1 base, with 10 bases separating them. Per germline, CDR1 SGDLS and CDR2 YYNGEE. There are 14 residues in the CDR3. The CDR3 reads CASSARGRNYGYTF. CDR3 nucleotide sequence: TGTGCCAGCAGCGCACGGGGCCGTAACTATGGCTACACCTTC.

The genes are TRBV6-4 and TRBJ1-6; D is perhaps TRBD1 (5 bases). The CDR3 is made up of 17 amino acids. With 9 bases removed from V and 14 bases from J, the gap between germline ends came to 32 bases. CDR1 is MRHNA, CDR2 SNTAGT, per germline. Here the CDR3 reads CARSHGGGQKHPCALHF. The CDR3 DNA reads as TGTGCCAGGAGCCACGGGGGAGGACAAAAGCATCCCTGCGCCCTCCACTTT.

The rearrangement links TRBV19 to TRBJ2-5, with D perhaps matching TRBD2 (5 bases). The CDR3 has 11 residues. CDR1 is LNHDA and CDR2 is SQIVND in the germline V gene (reference sequence). Trimming pared 10 bases from V and 5 bases from J, leaving 11 bases between. The CDR3 region has the DNA TGTGCCACCGGCGGGCGGGAGACCCAGTACTTC. Its protein product is CATGGRETQYF.

The CDR3: CASSLTETGELFF. The CDR3 DNA reads as TGCGCCAGCAGCCTTACAGAGACCGGGGAGCTGTTTTTT. The V gene is TRBV5-1, the J gene TRBJ2-2; D is undetermined. The CDR3 length is 13 residues. Germline V gene sequence: CDR1 SGHRS, CDR2 YFSETQ. V gave up 4 bases and J gave up 5 bases, with 9 bases separating them.

The J gene is TRBJ1-3, the V gene TRBV5-6; D remains ambiguous. From germline, CDR1 is SGHDT and CDR2 YYEEEE. V lost 1 base to trimming and J lost 4 bases, with 12 bases between them. The CDR3 spans 15 residues. The CDR3 reads CASSLRPSSGNTIYF. In DNA, the CDR3 is TGTGCCAGCAGCTTGCGGCCCAGCTCGGGAAACACCATATATTTT.

V usage is TRBV7-9 and J usage is TRBJ2-7; a possible D gene is TRBD1 (7 bases). V was pared by 5 bases and J by 3 bases, with 20 bases between. From germline, CDR1 is SEHNR and CDR2 FQNEAQ (reference sequence). The CDR3 contains 16 residues. The CDR3 protein is CASSPQGGTVVYEQYF. Here the CDR3 DNA reads TGTGCCAGCAGCCCCCAAGGCGGGACAGTCGTCTACGAGCAGTACTTC.

V and J are TRBV27 and TRBJ2-1; TRBD1 matches 9 bases. Germline CDR1 MNHEY, CDR2 SMNVEV (reference sequence). Trimming cost V 8 bases and J 8 bases; bases outside gene matches: 7. This CDR3 contains 13 residues. In nucleotides, the CDR3 is TGTGCCAGCGGGACAGGGTCGTTCGATGAGCAGTTCTTC. It specifies CASGTGSFDEQFF.

The gene calls are TRBV2 and TRBJ1-5; the D is unclear. CDR1 SNHLY and CDR2 FYNNEI come from the germline V gene. V shed 4 bases and J shed 7 bases, with 11 bases lying between them. This CDR3 comprises 13 residues. CDR3 residues: CASSVRGPQPQHF. CDR3 in DNA: TGTGCCAGCAGTGTACGAGGGCCCCAGCCCCAGCATTTT.

The gene calls are TRBV5-6 and TRBJ2-1; 7 bases map to TRBD2. The CDR3 is made up of 17 amino acids. The V segment lost 0 bases and the J segment 3 bases; nucleotides outside the gene matches: 9. The V gene's germline CDR1 is SGHDT and CDR2 YYEEEE. The CDR3 here is CASSLVGLADYYNEQFF. The DNA of the CDR3 is TGTGCCAGCAGCTTGGTAGGTCTAGCGGACTACTACAATGAGCAGTTCTTC.

The CDR3 protein is CASSLQMNTEAFF. The DNA of the CDR3 is TGTGCCAGTAGTCTACAGATGAACACTGAAGCTTTCTTT. This chain joins TRBV19 and TRBJ1-1, with D unresolved. Germline CDR1 reads LNHDA; CDR2 reads SQIVND (reference sequence). V was cut by 5 bases and J by 0 bases, with 7 bases left in between. This CDR3 region has 13 residues. Supplemented by reference TRBV19 and TRBJ1-1, the full variable domain reads DGGITQSPKYLFRKEGQNVTLSCEQNLNHDAMYWYRQDPGQGLRLIYYSQIVNDFQKGDIAEGYSVSREKKESFPLTVTSAQKNPTAFYLCASSLQMNTEAFFGQGTRLTVV.

The chain combines TRBV19 with TRBJ2-1; TRBD2 aligns across 14 bases. The CDR3 covers 18 residues. The germline V gene encodes CDR1 LNHDA and CDR2 SQIVND (reference sequence). Unmatched junction bases numbered 10, after V lost 6 bases and J lost 3 bases. The CDR3 DNA is TGTGCCAGTAGAACCGGGACTAGCGGGAGTGTAATCTACAATGAGCAGTTCTTC. This sequence encodes CASRTGTSGSVIYNEQFF.

The CDR3 sequence: CASSGGGGFGNEKLFF. CDR3 sequence (DNA): TGTGCCAGCAGTGGTGGGGGCGGATTCGGGAATGAAAAACTGTTTTTT. The chain is built from TRBV6-1 and TRBJ1-4, with TRBD1 as a possible D gene (6 bases). The CDR3 is 16 residues long. V was pared by 4 bases and J by 5 bases, with 17 bases between. The germline V gene has CDR1 MNHNS and CDR2 SASEGT.

The chain links TRBV3-1 (or the pseudogene TRBV3-2) to TRBJ1-2; maybe TRBD1 (6 bases). CDR1 is LGHDT and CDR2 is YNNKEL in the germline V gene (reference sequence). This CDR3 has 15 residues. Trimming stripped 3 bases from V and 0 bases from J, with 11 bases between. CDR3 sequence reads: CASSQATGANYGYTF. Here the CDR3 DNA reads TGTGCCAGCAGCCAGGCGACAGGAGCTAACTATGGCTACACCTTC.

The rearrangement links TRBV4-1 to TRBJ1-1; a weak D match, TRBD1 (5 bases). This CDR3 comprises 15 residues. Germline lookup yields CDR1 MGHRA and CDR2 YSYEKL. Trimming shortened V by 6 bases and J by 0 bases, and 14 bases separated the two germline ends. CDR3 amino acids: CASRFNRGLNTEAFF. The CDR3 DNA reads TGCGCCAGCAGGTTTAATAGGGGATTGAACACTGAAGCTTTCTTT.

The CDR3 region is CASSELGPYEQYF. DNA of the CDR3: TGTGCCAGCAGTGAATTGGGACCCTACGAGCAGTACTTC. This chain links TRBV6-1 with TRBJ2-7; D possibly matches TRBD1 or TRBD2 (5 bases each). Germline V gene data show CDR1 as MNHNS and CDR2 as SASEGT. The length of the CDR3 is 13 residues. Deletions cut 2 bases from V and 2 bases from J, with 7 bases between.

CDR3 sequence: CASSLARRGGHATQYF. DNA of the CDR3: TGTGCCAGCAGCTTAGCGCGTCGGGGGGGCCATGCGACCCAGTACTTC. This chain connects TRBV11-1 to TRBJ2-5, with 8 bases that match TRBD2. Germline CDR1 SGHAT, CDR2 FQDESV (reference sequence). Trimming at V came to 0 bases and at J to 7 bases, leaving 10 bases not matched to a gene. This CDR3 spans 16 amino acids.

The chain uses TRBV7-9 and TRBJ2-1, with D hard to call. The germline CDR1 and CDR2 sequences are SEHNR and FQNEAQ (reference sequence). The ends were cut back, 5 bases at V and 10 bases at J, with 12 bases in the middle. The CDR3 covers 12 residues. For the CDR3, the DNA is TGTGCCAGCAGCGTGACACGTCAGGAGCAGTTCTTC. Translating it yields CASSVTRQEQFF.

The V and J genes are TRBV6-5 and TRBJ1-1; 7 nucleotides line up with TRBD1. This CDR3 has 14 residues. CDR1 MNHEY and CDR2 SVGAGI come from the germline V gene. V trimming: 7 bases; J trimming: 6 bases; junction bases outside the gene matches: 11. DNA of the CDR3: TGTGCCAGCAACTACGTTCAGGGGGGTGCTGAAGCTTTCTTT. Translation gives CASNYVQGGAEAFF.

This clone has just one count. The chain links TRBV9 to TRBJ2-1, with 11 bases matching TRBD1. The CDR3 is 15 amino acids. Germline lookup yields CDR1 SGDLS and CDR2 YYNGEE. Trimming at V came to 0 bases and at J to 7 bases, leaving 3 bases not matched to a gene. The CDR3 DNA follows: TGTGCCAGCAGCGTAGTCGGACAGGGGGCGAATGAGCAGTTCTTC. It is translated as CASSVVGQGANEQFF.

V and J are TRBV28 and TRBJ1-1; D ambiguous. Trimming removed 7 bases from V and 0 bases from J, with 6 bases in between. Germline V lookup: CDR1 MDHEN, CDR2 SYDVKM. The CDR3 is 12 residues long. The CDR3 spells CASNTVNTEAFF. The CDR3 region has the DNA TGTGCCAGCAATACTGTGAACACTGAAGCTTTCTTT.